This is a list of T cell receptor beta chains from one sample in a study of control samples from healthy donors and cancer patients. This table comes from immunoSEQ multiplex PCR, and its TCRdb copy is limited to in-frame clones, with some not included. The sample records about 86,000 clones, about 94% being singletons. Input material: blood. The receptors originated from a woman aged 18-35 years in good health. CDR3s include the opening cysteine and the closing phenylalanine or tryptophan. Each record gives: V gene, J gene, CDR3 protein.

>TRBV15|TRBJ2-2
CATSRAVTSGGVANTGELFF
>TRBV9|TRBJ2-2
CASSVAPAGELFF
>TRBV7-3|TRBJ2-1
CASSLTTSHRDNEQFF
>TRBV7-8|TRBJ1-2
CASFSQGAGGRYGYTF
>TRBV6-2/TRBV6-3|TRBJ1-1
CASSYSLSPHTEAFF
>TRBV2|TRBJ2-2
CASSGQKYTGELFF
>TRBV9|TRBJ2-2
CASSGKGTVNTGELFF
>TRBV7-6|TRBJ2-2
CASSLGGTGNTGELFF
>TRBV19|TRBJ2-7
CASIQGIDYEQYF
>TRBV28|TRBJ1-1
CASVPGQGWGTEAFF
>TRBV15|TRBJ1-1
CATSRDPPSQGMNTEAFF
>TRBV18|TRBJ2-6
CASSPPRDFGANVLTF
>TRBV2|TRBJ1-1
CASSDSTEAFF
>TRBV7-2|TRBJ2-5
CASSYQETQYF
>TRBV7-2|TRBJ2-7
CASSFSYEQYF
>TRBV20-1|TRBJ1-2
CSASIRTGDGYTF